One and the same sample provided the 12 T cell receptor beta chains below, sequenced in a study of post-analysis software for immune sequencing data. The study, taken as a whole, reports: Higher frequency in patients than in controls was seen for roughly five TRBV segments, with TRBV5-6, TRBV5-1 and TRBV20-1 among them.

For these receptors, no antigen is known. Unique-molecular-identifier-tagged TCR beta cDNA libraries were used. Each CDR3 protein is one row after TCRdb ran MiXCR on the PCR reads. The sample lists around 250,000 distinct CDR3 sequences, 36% occurring once. Sequencing was performed on blood. The receptors were gathered from a girl aged 5-17 years with multiple sclerosis.

This clonotype was seen at least ten times. The chain carries TRBV3-1 and TRBJ2-5, with 11 bases lining up with TRBD2. V lost 0 bases and J lost 7; bases outside the gene matches: 10. Germline CDR1 reads LGHDT; CDR2 reads YNNKEL (reference sequence). This CDR3 contains 17 residues. The CDR3 coding sequence is TGTGCCAGCAGCCAAGATCAAGGGACTAGCGGACCGGGGACCCAGTACTTC. Amino acid sequence: CASSQDQGTSGPGTQYF.

V is TRBV5-1 and J is TRBJ1-1, with 9 bases aligning to TRBD1. This CDR3 comprises 13 residues. V trimming: 4 bases; J trimming: 8 bases; junction bases outside the gene matches: 6. Germline-derived CDR1 and CDR2 are SGHRS and YFSETQ. The chain's CDR3 is CASSPGDRAEAFF. The CDR3 nucleotides read TGCGCCAGCAGCCCCGGGGACAGGGCGGAAGCTTTCTTT.

In its sample, this clonotype was seen a few times. The chain links TRBV10-3 to TRBJ1-2; the match to TRBD1 covers 9 bases. The germline V gene encodes CDR1 ENHRY and CDR2 SYGVKD. The CDR3 has 15 residues. V gave up 3 bases and J gave up 4 bases; unmatched junction bases: 6. DNA of the CDR3: TGTGCCATCAGTGACCCGACAGGGGGTATCTATGGCTACACCTTC. It yields the protein CAISDPTGGIYGYTF.

This clonotype was picked up many times. The V gene is TRBV7-3, the J gene TRBJ2-5; TRBD1 might be the D (6 bases). Germline CDR1 and CDR2: SGHTA and FQGTGA. The CDR3 covers 14 residues. V was shortened by 5 bases and J by 1 base, with 11 bases between the two germline ends. The CDR3 is CASSPGTIQETQYF. CDR3 DNA sequence: TGTGCCAGCAGCCCCGGGACAATCCAAGAGACCCAGTACTTC.

This clonotype was found many times. The genes are TRBV7-2 and TRBJ2-1; 12 bases agree with TRBD2. Germline V gene sequence: CDR1 SGHTA, CDR2 FQGNSA. Germline trimming cut 8 bases from V and 9 bases from J; bases unmatched to any gene: 8. The CDR3 is made up of 14 amino acids. The DNA of the CDR3 is TGTGCCAGCTGGCTAGCGGGAGGGCCGGTTGAGCAGTTCTTC. This codes for CASWLAGGPVEQFF.

At least ten counts were recorded for this clonotype. The chain combines TRBV25-1 with TRBJ2-5; D not resolved. CDR1 and CDR2 from the germline V gene are MGHDK and SYGVNS. Trimming stripped 4 bases from V and 5 bases from J, with 14 bases between. The CDR3 is made up of 14 amino acids. The CDR3 DNA sequence: TGTGCCAGCAGTGGCACTGCCGAGAGGGAGACCCAGTACTTC. Amino acid sequence: CASSGTAERETQYF.

This clonotype was recorded a few times. The junction departs from germline at one end; a sequencing error may be responsible. The chain recombines TRBV12-3 or TRBV12-4 with TRBJ2-2, with D unclear. The CDR3 has 16 residues. The DNA of the CDR3 is TGTACCAGCAGCCTCCAGAGCAGTTCGAACACCGGGGAGCTGTTTTTT. Protein: CTSSLQSSSNTGELFF.

This clonotype was seen many times. The rearrangement links TRBV6-2 or TRBV6-3 to TRBJ2-3, with D possibly being TRBD1 (5 bases). Germline CDR1 MNHEY, CDR2 SVGEGT. This CDR3 has 14 amino acids. Trimming removed 5 bases from V and 0 bases from J, with 9 bases in between. The CDR3 protein is CASSRGVSTDTQYF. The CDR3 DNA is TGTGCCAGCAGTAGGGGCGTGAGCACAGATACGCAGTATTTT.

V is TRBV6-5 and J is TRBJ2-5; D may correspond to TRBD1 or TRBD2 (5 bases each). The CDR3 contains 14 residues. The germline V gene has CDR1 MNHEY and CDR2 SVGAGI. The ends were cut back, 2 bases at V and 11 bases at J, with 18 bases in the middle. The CDR3 reads CASSYLTEGNEQYF. The CDR3 coding sequence is TGTGCCAGCAGTTACCTCACAGAGGGGAATGAGCAGTACTTC.

The chain uses TRBV12-3 or TRBV12-4 and TRBJ1-5; D uncertain. Trimming shortened V by 2 bases and J by 8 bases, and 4 bases separated the two germline ends. This CDR3 spans 11 amino acids. The CDR3 region is CASSLSEPQHF. The DNA of the CDR3 is TGTGCCAGCAGTTTATCAGAGCCCCAGCATTTT.

This chain connects TRBV12-3 or TRBV12-4 to TRBJ2-4, with 9 nucleotides matching TRBD2. V was pared by 6 bases and J by 0 bases, with 6 bases of the junction left unmatched. The length of the CDR3 is 16 residues. This chain's CDR3 is CASSPALAGAKNIQYF. The CDR3 nucleotides read TGTGCCAGCAGCCCAGCACTAGCGGGAGCCAAAAACATTCAGTACTTC.

Ten or more counts support this clonotype. CDR3 loop: CSVASLDTQYF. DNA of the CDR3: TGCAGCGTGGCCTCATTGGATACGCAGTATTTT. The chain recombines TRBV29-1 with TRBJ2-3; D is unclear. The germline V and J ends were trimmed by 6 bases and 6 bases, with 10 bases remaining between them. This CDR3 contains 11 residues. The germline CDR1 and CDR2 sequences are SQVTM and ANQGSEA.